This T cell receptor beta chain comes out of a study of T cells in Graves' hyperthyroidism and ophthalmopathy. The ends were cut back, 0 bases at V and 2 bases at J, with 11 bases in the middle. In germline, CDR1 is WNHNN, CDR2 SYGVQD (reference sequence). This CDR3 region has 15 residues. RNA transcripts provided the source from which TCR beta CDR3 regions were amplified. HTBI primers were the set used in a first-round RT-PCR of the TCR CDR3. TCRdb reanalysed the multiplex PCR reads using MiXCR and keeps one entry per CDR3 protein. The profile shows around 700,000 distinct CDR3 sequences, approximately 40% of them singletons. This clonotype was seen only once. A single base separates this from a much larger clone, so it may be a read error. The CDR3 does not close with the conserved phenylalanine or tryptophan, likely indicating a read error. Patients having uncontrolled infection, another autoimmune disease, pregnancy or lactation were not included.

This chain connects TRBV10-1 to TRBJ2-7, with D maybe TRBD2 (6 bases). Sequenced: blood. The receptor comes from a woman in her thirties or forties with Graves' hyperthyroidism. The CDR3 region has the DNA TGCGCCAGCAGTGAGTCTAGCGGAGGGCCCTACGAGCAGTACCTC. It encodes CASSESSGGPYEQYL.